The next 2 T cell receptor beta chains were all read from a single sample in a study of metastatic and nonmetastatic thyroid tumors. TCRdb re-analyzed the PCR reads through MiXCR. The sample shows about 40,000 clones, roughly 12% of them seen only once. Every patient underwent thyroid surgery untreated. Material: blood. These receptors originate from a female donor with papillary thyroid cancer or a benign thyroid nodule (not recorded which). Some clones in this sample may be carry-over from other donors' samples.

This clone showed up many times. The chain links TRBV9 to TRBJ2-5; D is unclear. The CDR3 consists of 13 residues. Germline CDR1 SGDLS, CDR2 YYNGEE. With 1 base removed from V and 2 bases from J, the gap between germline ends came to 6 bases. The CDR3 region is CASSVRGQETQYF. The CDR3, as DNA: TGTGCCAGCAGCGTACGCGGTCAAGAGACCCAGTACTTC. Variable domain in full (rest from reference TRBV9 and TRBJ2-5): DSGVTQTPKHLITATGQRVTLRCSPRSGDLSVYWYQQSLDQGLQFLIQYYNGEERAKGNILERFSAQQFPDLHSELNLSSLELGDSALYFCASSVRGQETQYFGPGTRLLVL.

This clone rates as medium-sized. CDR3 sequence (DNA): TGTGCCAGCAGTCCCGGCACCGGGGAGCTGTTTTTT. Translated, it gives CASSPGTGELFF. The genes are TRBV27 and TRBJ2-2; no clear D gene. Germline CDR1 MNHEY, CDR2 SMNVEV (reference sequence). The CDR3 loop spans 12 amino acids. Trimming took off 5 bases at V and 4 bases at J, with 5 bases between the two ends.